The T cell receptor (beta chain) under discussion was sequenced for a study of CD8 T cells in ankylosing spondylitis. Study-wide points: Reportedly, disease-linked clones are significantly enriched in ankylosing spondylitis patients' matched synovial fluid. Ankylosing spondylitis blood appeared to be characterized by a TCR beta motif of 7 to 9 highly homologous variants. Within peripheral blood, clones linked to disease were CD8+ and relatively rare.

Trimming left V 7 bases short and J 5 bases short, with 23 bases between. Germline CDR1 is DFQATT and CDR2 is SNEGSKA (reference sequence). CDR3 length: 15 residues. With regard to this clonotype: The antigen is not known.

Making use of molecular barcodes, quantitative 5'-RACE generated TCR beta libraries. Via MiXCR, TCRdb re-called the 5' RACE reads, giving one row per CDR3 protein. The data contain roughly 250,000 distinct CDR3 sequences, roughly 8.6% of them singletons. The receptor comes from a male donor with ankylosing spondylitis or in good health (not recorded which). The sequenced sample was blood, either unsorted or a sorted T cell fraction (not recorded which). This chain links TRBV20-1 with TRBJ1-1; weak D call: TRBD1 (6 bases). The CDR3 loop reads CSGGQGAIGGTEAFF. CDR3 coding DNA: TGCAGTGGGGGTCAGGGCGCGATAGGGGGGACTGAAGCTTTCTTT.